The 28 T cell receptor beta chains listed next were all sequenced from one sample in a study of cytomegalovirus exposure and HLA in healthy donors. The PCR used 60 Vbeta and 13 Jbeta primers. TCRdb's table, derived via immunoSEQ multiplex PCR, lists solely in-frame clones and lacks some. The data contain around 130,000 clones, about four fifths of them singletons. Material: PBMCs. The receptors derive from a woman aged 40 to 50 in good health and CMV-seronegative.

The rearrangement joins TRBV6-1 to TRBJ1-1; D is uncertain. This CDR3 is built from 13 residues. The V and J ends lost 7 bases and 2 bases respectively, with 11 bases between them. Germline CDR1 reads MNHNS; CDR2 reads SASEGT. The CDR3 region has the DNA TGTGCCAGCACCGAGCGGGGTAACACTGAAGCTTTCTTT. As protein: CASTERGNTEAFF.

In this sample, this clone turned up once. V is TRBV28 and J is TRBJ1-1; TRBD1 might be the D (6 bases). V was clipped by 5 bases and J by 0 bases, with 13 bases between them. The CDR3 is 15 residues long. Germline V gene lookup returns CDR1 MDHEN and CDR2 SYDVKM. The CDR3 sequence: CASSPAGQLNTEAFF. CDR3 DNA sequence: TGTGCCAGCAGTCCAGCAGGACAGCTGAACACTGAAGCTTTCTTT.

A single count supports this clone. The chain combines TRBV29-1 with TRBJ2-7; weak D call: TRBD1 (6 bases). The V gene lost 3 bases and the J gene lost 4 bases, with 19 bases spanning the gap. The CDR3 runs to 15 residues. Germline V gene data show CDR1 as SQVTM and CDR2 as ANQGSEA. The CDR3 loop is CSVDSGQGRPYEQYF. In nucleotides, the CDR3 is TGCAGCGTTGATTCGGGGCAGGGGCGTCCGTACGAGCAGTACTTC.

J is TRBJ2-3 and V is TRBV5-1, with 7 bases lining up with TRBD2. Germline CDR1 reads SGHRS; CDR2 reads YFSETQ. Unmatched junction bases numbered 10, after V lost 2 bases and J lost 1 base. The CDR3 sequence is 17 residues long. This CDR3 is CASSFRSRGDGTDTQYF. The CDR3 DNA is TGCGCCAGCAGCTTCCGGAGCCGGGGGGACGGCACAGATACGCAGTATTTT.

There are a few counts of this clone. The chain carries TRBV10-3 and TRBJ2-1; 15 bases agree with TRBD2. V lost 4 bases, J lost 6 bases, and 4 bases stayed unmatched. The CDR3 is made up of 16 amino acids. Germline loops: CDR1 ENHRY, CDR2 SYGVKD. Here the CDR3 reads CAISAGLAGGRNEQFF. CDR3 bases: TGTGCCATCAGTGCCGGACTAGCGGGGGGGCGCAATGAGCAGTTCTTC.

This chain uses TRBV11-2 with TRBJ2-3, with TRBD2 identical over 7 bases. Germline V CDR1 and CDR2: SGHAT, FQNNGV. With V trimmed by 5 bases and J by 0 bases, 8 bases remained unmatched. The CDR3 extends over 16 amino acids. The CDR3 DNA reads as TGTGCCAGCAGCCTGACTAGCAGAACTAGCACAGATACGCAGTATTTT. This codes for CASSLTSRTSTDTQYF.

This chain uses TRBV6-6 with TRBJ1-2; 8 bases line up with TRBD1. J was trimmed by 4 bases and V by 7 bases; bases with no gene match: 5. The V gene's germline CDR1 is MNHNY and CDR2 SVGAGI (reference sequence). There are 13 residues in the CDR3. Written as DNA, the CDR3 is TGTGCCAGCAACACAGGGGGAACCTATGGCTACACCTTC. Translating gives CASNTGGTYGYTF.

The gene calls are TRBV5-1 and TRBJ1-2; 8 bases line up with TRBD1. J gave up 5 bases and V 0 bases, and 9 bases lay outside the gene matches. CDR1 and CDR2 from the germline V gene are SGHRS and YFSETQ. This CDR3 comprises 16 residues. CDR3 in DNA: TGCGCCAGCAGCTTGGGGCGCGACAGGGGAATATATGGCTACACCTTC. This encodes CASSLGRDRGIYGYTF.

The gene calls are TRBV18 and TRBJ2-5, with TRBD2 as a possible D gene (6 bases). The ends were cut back, 1 base at V and 2 bases at J, with 11 bases in the middle. This CDR3 spans 15 amino acids. Germline lookup yields CDR1 KGHSH and CDR2 LQKENI. The CDR3 region is CASSPQGRGQETQYF. The CDR3 DNA reads as TGTGCCAGCTCACCACAAGGGCGGGGACAAGAGACCCAGTACTTC.

CDR3 sequence reads: CASSLSTTRYNEQFF. CDR3 coding DNA: TGTGCCAGCAGCTTATCGACTACACGCTACAATGAGCAGTTCTTC. The J gene is TRBJ2-1, the V gene TRBV11-1; D perhaps matches TRBD2 (5 bases). This CDR3 region has 15 residues. CDR1 is SGHAT and CDR2 is FQDESV in the germline V gene (reference sequence). V lost 2 bases and J 3 bases, leaving 11 bases between the germline ends.

The chain combines TRBV5-1 with TRBJ2-3; 13 nucleotides agree with TRBD2. The CDR3 covers 16 residues. CDR1 and CDR2 (germline): SGHRS, YFSETQ. J lost 4 bases, V lost 1 base, and 3 bases had no gene match. The CDR3 is CASSLTSGGGADTQYF. In nucleotides, the CDR3 is TGCGCCAGCAGCTTGACTAGCGGGGGGGGCGCAGATACGCAGTATTTT.

This clone was detected only a few times. CDR3: CASSASGHSYEQYF. CDR3 sequence (DNA): TGTGCCAGCAGCGCTAGCGGGCACTCCTACGAGCAGTACTTC. The chain links TRBV6-5 to TRBJ2-7; TRBD2 matches 8 bases. Germline CDR1 reads MNHEY; CDR2 reads SVGAGI. CDR3 size: 14 residues. After removal of 6 bases from V and 0 bases from J, the junction contained 4 bases not matched to a gene.

This chain uses TRBV28 with TRBJ1-2; 7 bases fit TRBD1. This CDR3 is built from 13 residues. In germline, CDR1 is MDHEN, CDR2 SYDVKM. V was pared by 8 bases and J by 7 bases, with 10 bases of the junction left unmatched. The CDR3 coding sequence is TGTGCCAGCCGAAACGACAGGGTCGGTGGCTACACCTTC. Its translation is CASRNDRVGGYTF.

This clone was seen more than once but under ten times. The J gene is TRBJ2-7, the V gene TRBV27; 8 nucleotides match TRBD2. Germline CDR1 is MNHEY and CDR2 is SMNVEV (reference sequence). The V segment lost 6 bases and the J segment 1 base; nucleotides outside the gene matches: 11. The CDR3 length is 16 residues. CDR3 DNA sequence: TGTGCCAGCAGACGTCTAGGGACTAGTAGGTCCTACGAGCAGTACTTC. As protein: CASRRLGTSRSYEQYF.

The chain is built from TRBV5-4 and TRBJ2-2; D unclear. CDR1 is SGHNT, CDR2 YYREEE, per germline (reference sequence). With 0 bases removed from V and 0 bases from J, the gap between germline ends came to 12 bases. CDR3 length: 17 amino acids. The CDR3 loop reads CASSLDLALANTGELFF. CDR3 nucleotide sequence: TGTGCCAGCAGCTTGGATTTGGCCCTAGCGAACACCGGGGAGCTGTTTTTT.

The gene calls are TRBV2 and TRBJ2-5; D is undetermined. The DNA end is a closer match to TRBJ2-7, so the J assignment may be wrong. The CDR3 is made up of 15 amino acids. Germline CDR1 and CDR2: SNHLY and FYNNEI. CDR3 in amino acids: CASSFAPAARYEQYF. The CDR3 bases are TGTGCCAGCAGTTTTGCCCCGGCGGCCCGCTACGAGCAGTACTTC.

The V and J genes are TRBV19 and TRBJ2-3, with TRBD2 matching 9 bases. Trimming at V came to 4 bases and at J to 8 bases, leaving 13 bases not matched to a gene. Germline values: CDR1 LNHDA, CDR2 SQIVND (reference sequence). The CDR3 has 16 amino acids. Written as DNA, the CDR3 is TGTGCCAGTAGTAGCAAGCGGGGGGTCTCCGCGGGTACGCAGTATTTT. It specifies CASSSKRGVSAGTQYF.

The chain employs TRBV9 and TRBJ1-2, with 12 bases fitting TRBD1. Germline V gives CDR1 SGDLS, CDR2 YYNGEE. The V segment lost 4 bases and the J segment 1 base; nucleotides outside the gene matches: 8. This CDR3 has 17 amino acids. In DNA form, the CDR3 reads TGTGCCAGCAGCCCGGGGACAGGGGGCGTCCGTAACTATGGCTACACCTTC. Protein product: CASSPGTGGVRNYGYTF. Full variable domain (remainder filled in from reference TRBV9 and TRBJ1-2): DSGVTQTPKHLITATGQRVTLRCSPRSGDLSVYWYQQSLDQGLQFLIQYYNGEERAKGNILERFSAQQFPDLHSELNLSSLELGDSALYFCASSPGTGGVRNYGYTFGSGTRLTVV.

This chain joins TRBV9 and TRBJ1-4, with TRBD1 matching 8 bases. The CDR3 contains 15 residues. The junction had 5 bases not matched to a gene; V was cut back by 4 bases and J by 3 bases. Germline V CDR1 and CDR2: SGDLS, YYNGEE. CDR3 bases: TGTGCCAGCAGCCGATGGACAGGGCCTAATGAAAAACTGTTTTTT. As protein: CASSRWTGPNEKLFF.

The genes are TRBV9 and TRBJ2-2, with TRBD1 matching 11 bases. With 4 bases clipped from V and 6 bases from J, the junction kept 2 bases outside the gene matches. Germline values: CDR1 SGDLS, CDR2 YYNGEE. The length of the CDR3 is 14 residues. CDR3 residues: CASSKGQGAGELFF. The CDR3 DNA follows: TGTGCCAGCAGCAAGGGACAGGGGGCCGGGGAGCTGTTTTTT.

This clone has a handful of counts. The rearrangement joins TRBV2 to TRBJ1-1; D is uncertain. The CDR3 sequence is 13 residues long. Germline lookup yields CDR1 SNHLY and CDR2 FYNNEI. Trimming shortened V by 6 bases and J by 0 bases, and 8 bases separated the two germline ends. DNA of the CDR3: TGTGCCAGCAGCAGTCTCATGAACACTGAAGCTTTCTTT. It encodes CASSSLMNTEAFF. The full variable domain, its missing parts supplied by reference TRBV2 and TRBJ1-1, is EPEVTQTPSHQVTQMGQEVILRCVPISNHLYFYWYRQILGQKVEFLVSFYNNEISEKSEIFDDQFSVERPDGSNFTLKIRSTKLEDSAMYFCASSSLMNTEAFFGQGTRLTVV.

A few counts support this clone. This rearrangement joins TRBV11-3 to TRBJ1-1; the match to TRBD1 covers 11 bases. Germline loops: CDR1 SGHNT, CDR2 YENEEA. Losses at the gene ends were 5 bases for V and 4 bases for J; bases not matched to a gene: 6. The CDR3 runs to 15 residues. CDR3 loop: CASSASGQGVTEAFF. Here the CDR3 DNA reads TGTGCCAGCAGCGCATCGGGACAGGGGGTCACTGAAGCTTTCTTT. The full variable domain, in which reference TRBV11-3 and TRBJ1-1 provide the parts outside the CDR3, is EAGVVQSPRYKIIEKKQPVAFWCNPISGHNTLYWYLQNLGQGPELLIRYENEEAVDDSQLPKDRFSAERLKGVDSTLKIQPAELGDSAVYLCASSASGQGVTEAFFGQGTRLTVV.

This chain uses TRBV5-1 with TRBJ1-1, with unresolved D. Germline V gene sequence: CDR1 SGHRS, CDR2 YFSETQ. This CDR3 is 12 amino acids long. V lost 4 bases to trimming and J lost 0 bases, with 4 bases between them. CDR3 loop: CASSPLNTEAFF. CDR3 nucleotides: TGCGCCAGCAGCCCCTTGAACACTGAAGCTTTCTTT.

In its sample, this clone was seen once. The chain combines TRBV23-1 with TRBJ1-5; 8 positions match TRBD1. Being an ORF, TRBV23-1 has a function that is uncertain. With V trimmed by 7 bases and J by 2 bases, 1 base remained unmatched. The CDR3 runs 13 residues. The CDR3 sequence: CASKDRGNQPQHF. The CDR3 region has the DNA TGCGCCAGCAAGGACAGGGGCAATCAGCCCCAGCATTTT.

A single count supports this clone. The chain carries TRBV27 and TRBJ1-1; 8 bases agree with TRBD1. CDR1 and CDR2 (germline): MNHEY, SMNVEV (reference sequence). Trimming took 4 bases from V and 1 from J; bases not matched to a gene: 2. This CDR3 is built from 14 residues. The CDR3 coding sequence is TGTGCCAGCAGTTCCGGGACAGGGAACACTGAAGCTTTCTTT. This gives the protein CASSSGTGNTEAFF.

This clone appeared a few times. V is TRBV7-9 and J is TRBJ2-3; 8 bases fit TRBD2. Germline CDR1 reads SEHNR; CDR2 reads FQNEAQ (reference sequence). The CDR3 is 16 amino acids. After removal of 5 bases from V and 5 bases from J, the junction contained 12 bases not matched to a gene. CDR3 sequence reads: CASSPPGAGVGDTQYF. The CDR3 coding sequence is TGTGCCAGCAGCCCCCCGGGAGCGGGAGTAGGAGATACGCAGTATTTT.

The V and J genes are TRBV10-2 and TRBJ2-2; TRBD1 aligns across 9 bases. This CDR3 is built from 18 residues. With 3 bases clipped from V and 6 bases from J, the junction kept 14 bases outside the gene matches. CDR1 WSHSY and CDR2 SAAADI come from the germline V gene. CDR3 nucleotides: TGCGCCAGCAGTGAACCGAGACAGGGGGTACGAAACGCCGGGGAGCTGTTTTTT. Its translation is CASSEPRQGVRNAGELFF.

The chain has TRBV6-1 and TRBJ1-2, with D possibly TRBD1 on 5 matching bases. The CDR3 covers 14 residues. The V end lost 6 bases, the J end lost 0 bases, and 11 bases lay between the germline ends. CDR1 and CDR2 from the germline V gene are MNHNS and SASEGT. CDR3 loop: CASRQGQANYGYTF. The CDR3 nucleotides read TGTGCCAGCAGGCAGGGCCAAGCTAACTATGGCTACACCTTC.